These T cell receptor beta chains were read from a single sample in a study of shared clonotypes between healthy human individuals. The method was immunoSEQ multiplex PCR; TCRdb's version includes in-frame clones alone and lacks a portion of them. The profile shows roughly 2.5 million clones, approximately 92% of them singletons. Sample: naive CD4+ T cells sorted from blood. Every receptor here comes from a man aged 18 to 29 in good health. Each CDR3 is given with its conserved first and last residue. The D gene is left open where the match is weak. For some rows the clone size is stated as once, few or many, or as a class when expanded; others skip it.

clone size,D gene,J gene,V gene,CDR3 length,CDR3 protein,CDR3 DNA
.,.,TRBJ1-1,TRBV25-1,13,CASSVGGNTEAFF,TGTGCCAGCAGTGTTGGGGGGAACACTGAAGCTTTCTTT
.,.,TRBJ2-5,TRBV19,14,CASSSTGLGETQYF,TGTGCCAGTAGCTCGACAGGTTTAGGGGAGACCCAGTACTTC
.,.,TRBJ2-1,TRBV29-1,12,CSATFLRDEQFF,TGCAGCGCGACATTTTTACGGGATGAGCAGTTCTTC
.,.,TRBJ2-7,TRBV5-8,17,CASSGGWGDTIPPEQYF,TGTGCCAGCAGCGGGGGATGGGGGGACACCATCCCCCCCGAGCAGTACTTC
.,TRBD2,TRBJ2-7,TRBV30,15,CAWSVAGIIPYEQYF,TGTGCCTGGAGTGTAGCGGGAATTATTCCCTACGAGCAGTACTTC
.,.,TRBJ1-5,TRBV30,14,CAWSLWGGGQPQHF,TGTGCCTGGAGTCTTTGGGGCGGCGGTCAGCCCCAGCATTTT
.,.,TRBJ1-5,TRBV7-8,16,CASSLTSRDSNQPQHF,TGTGCCAGCAGCTTAACGTCCAGAGATAGCAATCAGCCCCAGCATTTT
.,TRBD2,TRBJ2-3,TRBV11-2,18,CASSPSYSSGRSTDTQYF,TGTGCCAGCAGCCCTTCCTATTCTAGCGGGAGGAGCACAGATACGCAGTATTTT
.,.,TRBJ1-1,TRBV6-5,14,CASSYGRAGTEAFF,TGTGCCAGCAGTTACGGCAGGGCGGGGACTGAAGCTTTCTTT
.,TRBD2,TRBJ2-7,TRBV6-1,15,CASSGAGVSAYEQYF,TGTGCCAGCAGTGGAGCGGGAGTCTCCGCCTACGAGCAGTACTTC
once,.,TRBJ2-5,TRBV28,13,CASKIRAQETQYF,TGTGCCAGCAAGATCAGGGCACAAGAGACCCAGTACTTC
.,.,TRBJ2-1,TRBV7-9,14,CASSLALRGGAEFF,TGTGCCAGCAGCTTAGCCCTCAGGGGGGGAGCTGAGTTCTTC
.,TRBD2,TRBJ2-1,TRBV6-4,16,CASSGSGTNVIGEQFF,TGTGCCAGCAGTGGTTCCGGGACTAATGTAATCGGTGAGCAGTTCTTC
.,.,TRBJ2-3,TRBV25-1,12,CASSWGLDTQYF,TGTGCCAGCAGCTGGGGGTTAGATACGCAGTATTTT
.,.,TRBJ2-1,TRBV7-9,11,CASSLGDEQFF,TGTGCCAGCAGCCTAGGGGATGAGCAGTTCTTC